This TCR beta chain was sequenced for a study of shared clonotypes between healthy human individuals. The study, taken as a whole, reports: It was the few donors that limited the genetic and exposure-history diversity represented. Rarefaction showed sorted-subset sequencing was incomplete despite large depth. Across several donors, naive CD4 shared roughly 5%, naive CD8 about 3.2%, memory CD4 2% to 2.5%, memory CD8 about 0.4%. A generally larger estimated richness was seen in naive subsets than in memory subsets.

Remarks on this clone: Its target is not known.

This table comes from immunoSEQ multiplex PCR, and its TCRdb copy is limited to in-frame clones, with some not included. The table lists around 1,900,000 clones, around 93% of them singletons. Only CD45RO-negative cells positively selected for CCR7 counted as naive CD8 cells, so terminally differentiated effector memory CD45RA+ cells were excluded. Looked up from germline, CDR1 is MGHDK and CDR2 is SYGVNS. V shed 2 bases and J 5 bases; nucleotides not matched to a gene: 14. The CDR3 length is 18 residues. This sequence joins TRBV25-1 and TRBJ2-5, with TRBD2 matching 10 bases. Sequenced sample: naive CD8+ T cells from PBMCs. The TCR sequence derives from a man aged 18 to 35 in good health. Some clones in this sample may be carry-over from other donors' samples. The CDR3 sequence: CASSENGLTSGNMETQYF. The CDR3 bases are TGTGCCAGCAGTGAAAACGGGTTAACTAGCGGGAATATGGAGACCCAGTACTTC.